This T cell receptor (beta chain) was found in a study of cytomegalovirus exposure and HLA in healthy donors. Study results and caveats: According to the study, some 160 TCR beta chains were cytomegalovirus-associated.

This clone was picked up one time. Its antigen remains unknown. The germline gives CDR1 MNHEY, CDR2 SMNVEV (reference sequence). The CDR3 is 16 amino acids. J lost 5 bases, V lost 4 bases, and 11 bases had no gene match. Repertoires were generated with immunoSEQ multiplex PCR, while TCRdb's copy carries only in-frame clones and drops some. The sample has tens of thousands of clones, around 97% seen once. The sequence came from a woman aged 18-35 years in good health and CMV-seropositive. Sequenced material: PBMCs. The rearrangement joins TRBV27 to TRBJ1-1; 9 nucleotides agree with TRBD1. Here the CDR3 reads CASSYRPDRGRTEAFF. In DNA form, the CDR3 reads TGTGCCAGCAGTTATCGGCCGGACAGGGGAAGGACTGAAGCTTTCTTT.